Included here is one T cell receptor (beta chain) sequence, with context. What it binds is not known. These data are taken from a study of blood T cells in healthy people across ages. Germline V lookup: CDR1 SGHTA, CDR2 FQGNSA. The length of the CDR3 is 11 residues. Trimming removed 5 bases at V and 10 bases at J, with 9 bases between. Points from the study as a whole: Relative to aged donors, long-lived donors carried more naive CD4+ cells and displayed higher diversity. Older individuals had lower TCR beta diversity per million T cells (the decline was roughly linear).

It was with a sample-barcoded 5' primer and a J-beta primer mix that a second PCR of roughly 6 to 11 cycles was run. Tags on each cDNA molecule came from a template-switch adaptor with 12 random nucleotides. Every sample gave at least 2.5 million paired-end reads containing CDR3. TCRdb independently ran MiXCR on the 5' RACE reads; one entry per CDR3 protein. The sample lists around 1,700,000 distinct CDR3 sequences, 28% occurring once. The sequenced sample was blood. The sequence was obtained from a woman between 25 and 40 years old in good health. The rearrangement joins TRBV7-2 to TRBJ2-1; D is ambiguous. CDR3 DNA: TGTGCCAGCAGCCAAAACTACGAGCAGTTCTTC. Translation: CASSQNYEQFF.